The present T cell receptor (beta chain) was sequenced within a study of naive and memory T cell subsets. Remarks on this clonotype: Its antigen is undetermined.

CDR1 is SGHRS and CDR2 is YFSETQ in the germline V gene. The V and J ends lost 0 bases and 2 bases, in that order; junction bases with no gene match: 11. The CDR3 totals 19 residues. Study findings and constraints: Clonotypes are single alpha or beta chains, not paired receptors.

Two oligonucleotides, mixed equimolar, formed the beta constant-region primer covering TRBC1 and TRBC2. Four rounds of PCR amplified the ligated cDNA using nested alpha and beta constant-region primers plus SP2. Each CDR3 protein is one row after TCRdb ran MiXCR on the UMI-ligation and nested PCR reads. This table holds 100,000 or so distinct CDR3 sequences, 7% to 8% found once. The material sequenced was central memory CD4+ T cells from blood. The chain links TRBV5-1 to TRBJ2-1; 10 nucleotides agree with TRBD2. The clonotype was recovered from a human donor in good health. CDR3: CASSLDPPSGRAAYNEQFF. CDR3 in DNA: TGCGCCAGCAGCTTGGACCCCCCGAGCGGGAGGGCTGCCTACAATGAGCAGTTCTTC. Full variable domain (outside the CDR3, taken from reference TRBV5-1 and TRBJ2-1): KAGVTQTPRYLIKTRGQQVTLSCSPISGHRSVSWYQQTPGQGLQFLFEYFSETQRNKGNFPGRFSGRQFSNSRSEMNVSTLELGDSALYLCASSLDPPSGRAAYNEQFFGPGTRLTVL.